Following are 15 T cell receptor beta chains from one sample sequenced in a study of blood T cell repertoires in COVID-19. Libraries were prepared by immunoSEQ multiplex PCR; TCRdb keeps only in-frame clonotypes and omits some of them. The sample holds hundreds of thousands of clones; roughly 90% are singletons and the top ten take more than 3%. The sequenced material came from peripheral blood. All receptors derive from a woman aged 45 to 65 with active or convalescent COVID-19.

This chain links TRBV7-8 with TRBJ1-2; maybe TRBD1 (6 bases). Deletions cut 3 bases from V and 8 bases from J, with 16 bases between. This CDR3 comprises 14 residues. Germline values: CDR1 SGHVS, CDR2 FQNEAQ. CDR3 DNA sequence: TGTGCCAGCAGCTTTGCGGGGAGGGGGATCGGCTACACCTTC. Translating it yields CASSFAGRGIGYTF.

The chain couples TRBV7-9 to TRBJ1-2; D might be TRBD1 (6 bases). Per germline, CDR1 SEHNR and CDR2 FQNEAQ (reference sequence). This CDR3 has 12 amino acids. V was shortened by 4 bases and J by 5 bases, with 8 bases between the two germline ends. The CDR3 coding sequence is TGTGCCAGCAGCTCTACAGGGTATGGCTACACCTTC. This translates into CASSSTGYGYTF.

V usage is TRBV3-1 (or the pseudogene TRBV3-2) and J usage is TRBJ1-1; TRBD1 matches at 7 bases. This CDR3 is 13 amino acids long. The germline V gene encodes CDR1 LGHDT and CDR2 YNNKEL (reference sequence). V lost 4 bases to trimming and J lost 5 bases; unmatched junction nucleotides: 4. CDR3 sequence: CASSPRGRTEAFF. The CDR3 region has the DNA TGTGCCAGCAGCCCCAGGGGGAGGACTGAAGCTTTCTTT.

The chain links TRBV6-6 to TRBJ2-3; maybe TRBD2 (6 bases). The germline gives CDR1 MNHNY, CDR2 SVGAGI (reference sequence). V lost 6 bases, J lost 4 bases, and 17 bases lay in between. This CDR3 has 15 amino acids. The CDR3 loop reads CASRYPGGGSDTQYF. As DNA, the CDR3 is TGTGCCAGCAGGTATCCCGGGGGAGGATCAGATACGCAGTATTTT.

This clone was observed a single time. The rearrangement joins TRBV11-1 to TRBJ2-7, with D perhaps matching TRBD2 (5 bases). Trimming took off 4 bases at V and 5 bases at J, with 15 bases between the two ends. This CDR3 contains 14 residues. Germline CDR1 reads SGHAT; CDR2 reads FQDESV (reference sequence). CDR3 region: CASSSSGSFDEQYF. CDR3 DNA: TGTGCCAGCAGCTCGTCGGGGAGCTTCGACGAGCAGTACTTC.

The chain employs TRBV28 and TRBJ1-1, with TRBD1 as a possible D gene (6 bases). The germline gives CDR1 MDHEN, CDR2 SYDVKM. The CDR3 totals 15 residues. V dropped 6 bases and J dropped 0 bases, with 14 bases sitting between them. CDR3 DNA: TGTGCCAGCAGGTCAGGGGCAGGGGTGAACACTGAAGCTTTCTTT. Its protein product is CASRSGAGVNTEAFF.

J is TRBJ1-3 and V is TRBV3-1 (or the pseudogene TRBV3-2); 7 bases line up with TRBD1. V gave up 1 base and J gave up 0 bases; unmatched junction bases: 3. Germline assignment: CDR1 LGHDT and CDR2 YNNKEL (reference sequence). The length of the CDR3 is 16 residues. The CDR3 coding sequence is TGTGCCAGCAGCCAAGGGACAGGAGCCTCTGGAAACACCATATATTTT. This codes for CASSQGTGASGNTIYF.

The chain's CDR3 is CASSQVSQNYGYTF. In DNA form, the CDR3 reads TGTGCCAGCAGCCAAGTGTCACAGAACTATGGCTACACCTTC. This sequence joins TRBV14 and TRBJ1-2; D gene unclear. V lost 1 base to trimming and J lost 2 bases, with 8 bases between them. CDR1 is SGHDN, CDR2 FVKESK, per germline. The CDR3 extends over 14 amino acids.

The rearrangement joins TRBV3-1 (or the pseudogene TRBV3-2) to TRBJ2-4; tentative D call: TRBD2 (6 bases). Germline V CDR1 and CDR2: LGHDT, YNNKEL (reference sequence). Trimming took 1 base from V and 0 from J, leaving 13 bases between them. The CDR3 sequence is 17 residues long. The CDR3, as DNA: TGTGCCAGCAGCCAAGGCGTGGGGGGAATAGCCAAAAACATTCAGTACTTC. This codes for CASSQGVGGIAKNIQYF.

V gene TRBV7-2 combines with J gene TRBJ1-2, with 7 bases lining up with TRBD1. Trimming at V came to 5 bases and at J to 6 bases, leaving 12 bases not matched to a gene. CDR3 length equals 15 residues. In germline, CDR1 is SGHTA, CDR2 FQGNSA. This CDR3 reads CASSVGGGGADGYTF. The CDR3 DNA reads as TGTGCCAGCAGCGTCGGAGGAGGGGGCGCGGATGGCTACACCTTC.

The CDR3, as DNA: TGTGCCAGCAGTCACAAGGGGACTTTTTCCTACGAGCAGTACTTC. Encoded protein: CASSHKGTFSYEQYF. The gene calls are TRBV5-4 and TRBJ2-7; TRBD2 might be the D (6 bases). This CDR3 comprises 15 residues. V was shortened by 5 bases and J by 1 base, with 16 bases between the two germline ends. Germline CDR1 SGHNT, CDR2 YYREEE (reference sequence).

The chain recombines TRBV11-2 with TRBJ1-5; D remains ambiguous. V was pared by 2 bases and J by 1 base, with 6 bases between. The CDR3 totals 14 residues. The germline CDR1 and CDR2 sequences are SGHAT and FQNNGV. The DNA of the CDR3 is TGTGCCAGCAGCTTAAGGGAGAGCAATCAGCCCCAGCATTTT. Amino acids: CASSLRESNQPQHF. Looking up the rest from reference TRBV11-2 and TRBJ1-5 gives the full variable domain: EAGVAQSPRYKIIEKRQSVAFWCNPISGHATLYWYQQILGQGPKLLIQFQNNGVVDDSQLPKDRFSAERLKGVDSTLKIQPAKLEDSAVYLCASSLRESNQPQHFGDGTRLSIL.

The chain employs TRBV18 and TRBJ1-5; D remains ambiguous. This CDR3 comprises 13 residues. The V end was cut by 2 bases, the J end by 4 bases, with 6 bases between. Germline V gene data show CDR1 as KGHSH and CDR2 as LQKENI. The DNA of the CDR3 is TGTGCCAGCTCACCAGGGCGAAATCAGCCCCAGCATTTT. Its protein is CASSPGRNQPQHF.

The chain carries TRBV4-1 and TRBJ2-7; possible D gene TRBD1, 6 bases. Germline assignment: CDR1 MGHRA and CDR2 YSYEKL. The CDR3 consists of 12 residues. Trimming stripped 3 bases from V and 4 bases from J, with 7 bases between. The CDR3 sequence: CASSHTGYEQYF. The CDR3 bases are TGCGCCAGCAGCCACACAGGGTACGAGCAGTACTTC.

The CDR3 DNA sequence: TGCGCCAGCAGCCAAGAGGGACTAGCGGGAGACACCGGGGAGCTGTTTTTT. Amino acids: CASSQEGLAGDTGELFF. The rearrangement links TRBV4-1 to TRBJ2-2; 14 bases map to TRBD2. This CDR3 is built from 17 residues. Germline CDR1 is MGHRA and CDR2 is YSYEKL. The V and J ends lost 0 bases and 3 bases, in that order; junction bases with no gene match: 0.